The present TCR beta chain was sequenced within a study of cytomegalovirus exposure and HLA in healthy donors. The CDR3 length is 12 residues. With V trimmed by 6 bases and J by 4 bases, 5 bases remained unmatched. Germline-derived CDR1 and CDR2 are SQVTM and ANQGSEA. Broader study findings: Generally TCR sequences proved uncommon, though certain public TCRs appeared in numerous donors.

The PCR was carried out with 60 Vbeta primers and 13 Jbeta primers. Sequenced by immunoSEQ multiplex PCR; TCRdb stores in-frame clones only, minus some. The table shows about 120,000 clones, with 76% occurring only once. This clone was observed a handful of times. Its specificity is not known. All donors participated as healthy donors of bone marrow. The TCR was taken from a woman aged 40 to 50 in good health and CMV-seropositive. V gene TRBV29-1 combines with J gene TRBJ1-2, with 7 positions matching TRBD1. The sample taken for sequencing was PBMCs. Here the CDR3 reads CSVSGQAYGYTF. The CDR3 DNA sequence: TGCAGCGTGTCCGGACAGGCCTATGGCTACACCTTC.